A single sample is the source of the 5 T cell receptor beta chains below, sequenced in a study of preoperative IRX-2 immunotherapy in early breast cancer. Treatment here: preoperative locoregional IRX-2 cytokine immunotherapy. Repertoires were generated with immunoSEQ multiplex PCR, while TCRdb's copy carries only in-frame clones and drops some. This table holds about 500 clones, 80% found once. Here the sequenced sample was tumor tissue, taken after IRX-2 immunotherapy. The receptors shown here come from a human donor with breast cancer.

The chain is built from TRBV23-1 and TRBJ1-2; 11 bases match TRBD1. TRBV23-1 is assigned to the ORF class and has an uncertain function. CDR3 size: 15 residues. V shed 6 bases, J shed 9 bases, and the junction held 12 bases outside the gene matches. CDR3 DNA sequence: TGCGCCAGCAGCCAACCCCGGACAGGGGGCCGGAGCTACACCTTC. Encoded protein: CASSQPRTGGRSYTF.

The chain's CDR3 is CASSPGQGLNEQFF. The CDR3 DNA sequence: TGTGCCAGTAGCCCGGGACAGGGGCTCAATGAGCAGTTCTTC. The J gene is TRBJ2-1, the V gene TRBV19; 10 bases match TRBD1. Germline V gene sequence: CDR1 LNHDA, CDR2 SQIVND (reference sequence). V lost 6 bases, J lost 6 bases, and 5 bases stayed unmatched. The CDR3 is 14 residues long.

The chain links TRBV7-1 to TRBJ2-1, with TRBD2 matching over 9 bases. TRBV7-1 is an ORF, with its function uncertain. This CDR3 comprises 16 residues. Trimming at V came to 2 bases and at J to 4 bases, leaving 6 bases not matched to a gene. This chain's CDR3 is CASSSSSGGPYNEQFF. CDR3 bases: TGTGCCAGCAGCTCAAGTAGCGGGGGCCCATACAATGAGCAGTTCTTC.

The chain uses TRBV11-3 and TRBJ1-1; D remains unclear. The CDR3 runs 17 residues. Trimming shortened V by 3 bases and J by 3 bases, and 20 bases separated the two germline ends. CDR1 and CDR2 (germline): SGHNT, YENEEA. CDR3 bases: TGTGCCAGCAGCTTCCCCTGGGAGGGTATTGGGGACACTGAAGCTTTCTTT. This encodes CASSFPWEGIGDTEAFF.

CDR3 DNA: TGTGCCACCAATCGGGGGGCAGGAGCCACTGAAGCTTTCTTT. This encodes CATNRGAGATEAFF. The rearrangement joins TRBV6-8 to TRBJ1-1, with D possibly TRBD1 on 6 matching bases. The CDR3 is 14 amino acids. Germline-derived CDR1 and CDR2 are MNHGY and SAAAGT. Trimming left V 10 bases short and J 4 bases short, with 19 bases between.